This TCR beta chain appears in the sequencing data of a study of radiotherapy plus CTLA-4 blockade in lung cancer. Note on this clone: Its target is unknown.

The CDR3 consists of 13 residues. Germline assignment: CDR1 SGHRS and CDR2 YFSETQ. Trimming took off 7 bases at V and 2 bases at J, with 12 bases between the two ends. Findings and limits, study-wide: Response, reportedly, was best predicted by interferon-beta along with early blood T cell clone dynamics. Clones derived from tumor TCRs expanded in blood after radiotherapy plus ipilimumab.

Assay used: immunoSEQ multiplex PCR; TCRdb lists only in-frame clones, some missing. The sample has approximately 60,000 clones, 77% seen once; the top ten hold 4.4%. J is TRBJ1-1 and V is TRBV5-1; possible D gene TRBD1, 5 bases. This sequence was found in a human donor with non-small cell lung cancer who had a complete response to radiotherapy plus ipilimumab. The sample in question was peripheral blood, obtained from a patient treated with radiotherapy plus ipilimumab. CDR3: CASSGPDNTEAFF. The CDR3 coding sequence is TGCGCCAGCTCGGGACCGGACAACACTGAAGCTTTCTTT.